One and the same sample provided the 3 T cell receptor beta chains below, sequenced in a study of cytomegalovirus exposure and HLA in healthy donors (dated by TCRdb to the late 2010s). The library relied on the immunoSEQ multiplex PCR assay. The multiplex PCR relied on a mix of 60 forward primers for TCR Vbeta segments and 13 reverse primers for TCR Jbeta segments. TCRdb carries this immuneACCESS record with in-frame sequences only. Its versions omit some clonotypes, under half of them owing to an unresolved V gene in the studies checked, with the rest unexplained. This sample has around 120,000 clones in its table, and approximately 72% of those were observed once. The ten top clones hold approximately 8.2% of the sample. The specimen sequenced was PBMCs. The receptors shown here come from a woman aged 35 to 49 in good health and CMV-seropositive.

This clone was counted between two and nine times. Here the CDR3 reads CASSFSLGQGAGGYTF. DNA for the CDR3: TGCGCCAGCAGCTTTTCGTTGGGACAGGGGGCCGGGGGCTACACCTTC. The chain is built from TRBV5-1 and TRBJ1-2; TRBD1 agrees at 12 bases. V was pared by 2 bases and J by 8 bases, with 10 bases of the junction left unmatched. The CDR3 length is 16 residues. Germline loops: CDR1 SGHRS, CDR2 YFSETQ.

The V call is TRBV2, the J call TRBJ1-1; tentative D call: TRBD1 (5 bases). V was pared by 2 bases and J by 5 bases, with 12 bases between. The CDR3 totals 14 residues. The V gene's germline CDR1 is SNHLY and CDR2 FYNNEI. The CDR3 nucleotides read TGTGCCAGCAGTGAAAAAGGAGGGGTAACTGAAGCTTTCTTT. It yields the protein CASSEKGGVTEAFF.

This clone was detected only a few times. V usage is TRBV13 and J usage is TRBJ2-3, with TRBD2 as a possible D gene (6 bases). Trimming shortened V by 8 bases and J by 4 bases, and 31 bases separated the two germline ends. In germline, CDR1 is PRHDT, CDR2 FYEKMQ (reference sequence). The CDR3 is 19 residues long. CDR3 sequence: CASDPPALGLALGSDTQYF. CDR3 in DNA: TGTGCCAGCGACCCTCCGGCCCTTGGGCTAGCGCTTGGCTCAGATACGCAGTATTTT.